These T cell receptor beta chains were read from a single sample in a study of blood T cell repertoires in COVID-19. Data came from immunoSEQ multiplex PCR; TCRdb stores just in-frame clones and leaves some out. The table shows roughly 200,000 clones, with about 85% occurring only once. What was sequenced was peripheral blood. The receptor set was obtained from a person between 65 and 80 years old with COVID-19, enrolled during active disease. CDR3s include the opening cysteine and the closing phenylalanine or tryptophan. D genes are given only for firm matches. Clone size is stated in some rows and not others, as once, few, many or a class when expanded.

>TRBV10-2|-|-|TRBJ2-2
TGCGCCAGCAGTCCCGCCCCCGTAAGCGCCGGGGAGCTGTTTTTT
CASSPAPVSAGELFF
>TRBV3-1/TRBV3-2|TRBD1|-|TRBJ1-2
TGTGCCAGCAAGGCCGGACAGGGCCGTTACTATGGCTACACCTTC
CASKAGQGRYYGYTF
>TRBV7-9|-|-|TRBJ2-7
TGTGCCAGCAGCCCATCGACTTTAACGGCAAAGCAGTACTTC
CASSPSTLTAKQYF
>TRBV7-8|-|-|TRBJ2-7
TGTGCCAGCAGGCCACGGCAGGGTGCGTACGAGCAGTACTTC
CASRPRQGAYEQYF
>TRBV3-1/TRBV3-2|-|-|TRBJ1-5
TGTGCCAGCAGCCAAGCCGCCGGGGTGGGTAGCAATCAGCCCCAGCATTTT
CASSQAAGVGSNQPQHF
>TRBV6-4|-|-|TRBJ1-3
TGTGCCAGCAGTCCTGAGCCCTCTGGAAACACCATATATTTT
CASSPEPSGNTIYF
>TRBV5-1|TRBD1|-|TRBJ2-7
TGCGCCAGCAGCAGAACCCTTACACAGGGGGCGGCCTACGAGCAGTACTTC
CASSRTLTQGAAYEQYF
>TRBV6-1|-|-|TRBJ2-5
TGTGCCAGCAGTGAAGTCTCTAGTCAGACCCAGTACTTC
CASSEVSSQTQYF
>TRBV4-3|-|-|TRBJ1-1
TGCGCCAGCAGCCAGGGGCCCAACAGAGAAGCTTTCTTT
CASSQGPNREAFF
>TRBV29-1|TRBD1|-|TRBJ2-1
TGCAGCGTTGACAGGACAGGGGTCTACAATGAGCAGTTCTTC
CSVDRTGVYNEQFF
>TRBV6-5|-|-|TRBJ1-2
TGTGCCAGCAGTCCAGGGTTGGCTTCGCATGGCTACACCTTC
CASSPGLASHGYTF
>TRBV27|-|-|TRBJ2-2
TGTGCCAGCAGTCTGAGGTTGGCCGGGGAGCTGTTTTTT
CASSLRLAGELFF
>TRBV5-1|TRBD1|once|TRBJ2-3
TGCGCCAGCAAGGGGGCTACTGGCACAGATACGCAGTATTTT
CASKGATGTDTQYF
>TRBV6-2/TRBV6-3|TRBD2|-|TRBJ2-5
TGTGCCAGCAGCGGGGCTAGCGGGGGAGAGACCCAGTACTTC
CASSGASGGETQYF
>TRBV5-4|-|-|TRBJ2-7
TGTGCCAGCAGCCTGGGGGGAGGCGGCAGGGGGTACGAGCAGTACTTC
CASSLGGGGRGYEQYF
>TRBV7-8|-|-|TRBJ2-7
TGTGCCAGCAGCTTAGTAGCTCTGGGCTACGAGCAGTACTTC
CASSLVALGYEQYF
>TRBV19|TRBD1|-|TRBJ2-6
TGTGCCAGTAATAAGGGACAGGGCATTGGGGCCAACGTCCTGACTTTC
CASNKGQGIGANVLTF
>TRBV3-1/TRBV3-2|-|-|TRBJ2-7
TGTGCCAGCAGCCAAGCCCGTCTCGAGCAGTACTTC
CASSQARLEQYF
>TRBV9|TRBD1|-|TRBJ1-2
TGTGCCAGCAGCCCCCGGACAGGGCTGGACTATGGCTACACCTTC
CASSPRTGLDYGYTF
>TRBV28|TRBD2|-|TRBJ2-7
TGTGCCAGCCCACCGATACTAGCGGGAGGGCCTCACGAGCAGTACTTC
CASPPILAGGPHEQYF
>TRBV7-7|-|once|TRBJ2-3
TGTGCCAGCAGCTTAGGCACCGGGGAAACAACAGATACGCAGTATTTT
CASSLGTGETTDTQYF
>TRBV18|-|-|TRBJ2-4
TGTGCCAGCTCACCGGGGACTCCAAACATTCAGTACTTC
CASSPGTPNIQYF
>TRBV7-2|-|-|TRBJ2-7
TGTGCCAGCAGCTTATGGAGGGGCGAGCAGTACTTC
CASSLWRGEQYF
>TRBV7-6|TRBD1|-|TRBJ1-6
TGTGCCAGCAGCTTAGGATCCAGGGGGCCAGATAATTCACCCCTCCACTTT
CASSLGSRGPDNSPLHF
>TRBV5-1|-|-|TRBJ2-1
TGCGCCAGCAGCTTGGGGTTGGAGTCCTACAATGAGCAGTTCTTC
CASSLGLESYNEQFF
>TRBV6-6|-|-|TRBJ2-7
TGTGCCAGCAGCCACTCGCGCTACGAGCAGTACTTC
CASSHSRYEQYF
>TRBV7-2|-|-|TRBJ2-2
TGTGCCAGCAGCTTTCGACTAGCCGGGGAGCTGTTTTTT
CASSFRLAGELFF
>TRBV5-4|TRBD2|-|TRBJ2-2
TGTGCCAGCAGCTGGAGCGGGAGAAGCACCGGGGAGCTGTTTTTT
CASSWSGRSTGELFF
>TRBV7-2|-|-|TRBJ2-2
TGTGCCAGCAAGCGCGGGGCATTGAACACCGGGGAGCTGTTTTTT
CASKRGALNTGELFF
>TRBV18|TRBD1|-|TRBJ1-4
TGTGCCAGCTCGTCCGCCCGACAGGGGGTTGAAAAACTGTTTTTT
CASSSARQGVEKLFF
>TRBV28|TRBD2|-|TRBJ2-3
TGTGCCACCGATAGACTAGCGGGGGGGCAAGATACGCAGTATTTT
CATDRLAGGQDTQYF